The following is a TCR beta chain sequence with its context. The antigen is unknown. The sample belongs to a study of graft-versus-host responses after intestinal transplantation. Clones were sequenced by immunoSEQ multiplex PCR, and TCRdb holds only the in-frame ones, with some missing. The data hold some 27,000 clones, with over 85% observed a single time. Whole-study results and caveats: The recipient marrow held GvH clones, and some of them showed up first in ileum or blood.

This CDR3 is 16 amino acids long. Unmatched junction bases numbered 1, after V lost 3 bases and J lost 4 bases. Germline CDR1 and CDR2: MNHEY and SMNVEV (reference sequence). The rearrangement links TRBV27 to TRBJ2-1; 15 nucleotides line up with TRBD2. The sequence was obtained from a human patient who received an intestinal transplant, so some T cells may come from the graft donor. Specimen: PBMCs, collected 18 days after transplant. The CDR3 region is CASSFGTSGGYNEQFF. Written as DNA, the CDR3 is TGTGCCAGCAGTTTCGGGACTAGCGGGGGGTACAATGAGCAGTTCTTC.